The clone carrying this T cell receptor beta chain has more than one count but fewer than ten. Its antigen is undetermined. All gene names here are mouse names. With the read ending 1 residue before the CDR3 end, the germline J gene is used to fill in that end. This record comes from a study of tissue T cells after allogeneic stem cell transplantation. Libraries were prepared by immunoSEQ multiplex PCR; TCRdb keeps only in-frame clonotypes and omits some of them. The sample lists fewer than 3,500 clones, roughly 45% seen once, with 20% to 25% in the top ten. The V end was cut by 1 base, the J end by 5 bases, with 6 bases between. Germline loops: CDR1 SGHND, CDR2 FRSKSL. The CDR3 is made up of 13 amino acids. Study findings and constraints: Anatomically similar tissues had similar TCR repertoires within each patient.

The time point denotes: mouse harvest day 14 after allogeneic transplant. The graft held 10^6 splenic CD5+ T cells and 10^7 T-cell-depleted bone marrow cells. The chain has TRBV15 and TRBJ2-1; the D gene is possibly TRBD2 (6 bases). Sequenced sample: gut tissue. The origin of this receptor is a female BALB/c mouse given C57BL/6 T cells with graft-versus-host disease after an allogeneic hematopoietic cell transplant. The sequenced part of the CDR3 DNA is TGTGCCAGCAGTTTAGGGGGGGATGCTGAGCAGTTC. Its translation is CASSLGGDAEQF. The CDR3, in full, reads CASSLGGDAEQFF.